The 26 T cell receptor beta chains listed next were all sequenced from one sample in a study of blood T cell repertoires in COVID-19. Libraries were prepared by immunoSEQ multiplex PCR; TCRdb keeps only in-frame clonotypes and omits some of them. Altogether over 65,000 clones are present, 75% to 85% being singletons, with the ten largest covering around 12%. Sequencing was carried out using peripheral blood. These receptors were obtained from a woman in her forties with active or convalescent COVID-19.

The chain is built from TRBV28 and TRBJ1-2; TRBD1 matches at 8 bases. Germline CDR1 reads MDHEN; CDR2 reads SYDVKM. V was clipped by 4 bases and J by 6 bases; unmatched bases: 7. The CDR3 covers 14 residues. This CDR3 is CASSSRWTGHGYTF. DNA of the CDR3: TGTGCCAGCAGTTCTCGCTGGACAGGGCATGGCTACACCTTC.

The chain employs TRBV6-5 and TRBJ1-4, with 9 bases aligning to TRBD1. Germline-derived CDR1 and CDR2 are MNHEY and SVGAGI. The CDR3 sequence is 14 residues long. J gave up 8 bases and V 4 bases, and 5 bases lay outside the gene matches. The CDR3 DNA reads as TGTGCCAGCAGTTTACAGGGGGCGCAGGAAAAACTGTTTTTT. This encodes CASSLQGAQEKLFF.

The rearrangement links TRBV5-8 to TRBJ2-7; 7 nucleotides agree with TRBD1. CDR1 is SGHTS, CDR2 YDEGEE, per germline. This CDR3 spans 12 amino acids. V trimming: 2 bases; J trimming: 6 bases; junction bases outside the gene matches: 2. CDR3 coding DNA: TGTGCCAGCAGCTTCACAGGGGTCGAGCAGTACTTC. Amino acids: CASSFTGVEQYF.

The J gene is TRBJ2-5, the V gene TRBV19, with D perhaps TRBD2 (6 bases). The germline V gene has CDR1 LNHDA and CDR2 SQIVND (reference sequence). Trimming cost V 3 bases and J 2 bases, with 13 bases left between them. The CDR3 totals 15 residues. This CDR3 reads CASSIGGIRQETQYF. CDR3 DNA: TGTGCCAGTAGTATTGGAGGGATCAGACAAGAGACCCAGTACTTC.

The chain couples TRBV30 to TRBJ1-1, with a tentative D call TRBD1 (6 bases). This CDR3 region has 15 residues. Germline V lookup: CDR1 GTSNPN, CDR2 SVGIG (reference sequence). V gave up 0 bases and J gave up 0 bases, with 11 bases separating them. CDR3 in amino acids: CAWSVPDRLNTEAFF. In DNA form, the CDR3 reads TGTGCCTGGAGTGTACCGGACAGACTGAACACTGAAGCTTTCTTT.

The V and J genes are TRBV6-6 and TRBJ1-6; 12 bases match TRBD1. The J segment lost 4 bases and the V segment lost 5 bases, leaving 9 bases of the junction unmatched. CDR3 length: 18 amino acids. In germline, CDR1 is MNHNY, CDR2 SVGAGI (reference sequence). The CDR3 spells CASSRGTGGQGYNSPLHF. CDR3 sequence (DNA): TGTGCCAGCAGTCGAGGGACAGGGGGCCAGGGGTATAATTCACCCCTCCACTTT.

The chain joins TRBV28 to TRBJ2-7; weak D call: TRBD1 (8 bases). The germline V and J ends were trimmed by 5 bases and 2 bases, with 10 bases remaining between them. From germline, CDR1 is MDHEN and CDR2 SYDVKM. The CDR3 loop spans 13 amino acids. The CDR3 region is CASSTGGAYEQYF. CDR3 coding DNA: TGTGCCAGCAGTACAGGGGGGGCCTACGAGCAGTACTTC.

The genes are TRBV19 and TRBJ1-1; TRBD1 aligns across 9 bases. This CDR3 is built from 15 residues. V was pared by 10 bases and J by 3 bases, with 12 bases of the junction left unmatched. Looked up from germline, CDR1 is LNHDA and CDR2 is SQIVND (reference sequence). In nucleotides, the CDR3 is TGTGCCACCCAGGACAGGGGAATAAGTTACACTGAAGCTTTCTTT. Translating it yields CATQDRGISYTEAFF.

The chain uses TRBV20-1 and TRBJ2-1; 7 bases are a match to TRBD2. The length of the CDR3 is 14 residues. V trimming: 3 bases; J trimming: 6 bases; junction bases outside the gene matches: 8. Per germline, CDR1 DFQATT and CDR2 SNEGSKA (reference sequence). Here the CDR3 DNA reads TGCAGTGCTAGTCAGTCAGTAGCGGGCAATGAGCAGTTCTTC. Protein sequence: CSASQSVAGNEQFF.

The rearrangement links TRBV5-5 to TRBJ1-2, with 8 bases aligning to TRBD1. This CDR3 region has 16 residues. After removal of 4 bases from V and 4 bases from J, the junction contained 12 bases not matched to a gene. The germline V gene has CDR1 SGHKS and CDR2 YYEKEE (reference sequence). This CDR3 is CASSPRTGRVSYGYTF. Here the CDR3 DNA reads TGTGCCAGCAGCCCCCGGACAGGGCGAGTGTCCTATGGCTACACCTTC.

The chain joins TRBV14 to TRBJ1-2, with D unresolved. CDR1 is SGHDN and CDR2 is FVKESK in the germline V gene. The CDR3 totals 13 residues. The ends were cut back, 0 bases at V and 4 bases at J, with 6 bases in the middle. The CDR3 spells CASSQDRTYGYTF. The CDR3 DNA reads as TGTGCCAGCAGCCAAGACAGAACCTATGGCTACACCTTC.

The chain recombines TRBV10-3 with TRBJ2-5; 11 nucleotides align to TRBD2. Germline lookup yields CDR1 ENHRY and CDR2 SYGVKD. The junction had 5 bases not matched to a gene; V was cut back by 6 bases and J by 5 bases. The CDR3 consists of 14 residues. CDR3 in amino acids: CAISTSGGWETQYF. The CDR3 DNA reads TGTGCCATCAGCACTAGCGGGGGTTGGGAGACCCAGTACTTC.

The gene calls are TRBV6-5 and TRBJ2-2, with TRBD2 matching over 11 bases. This CDR3 spans 15 amino acids. Trimming took 6 bases from V and 4 from J; bases not matched to a gene: 4. Germline V gene sequence: CDR1 MNHEY, CDR2 SVGAGI. The CDR3, as DNA: TGTGCCAGCAGCCTAGCGGGAGGTGGCACCGGGGAGCTGTTTTTT. Residues: CASSLAGGGTGELFF.

The chain uses TRBV27 and TRBJ1-2, with 9 bases matching TRBD1. The V and J ends lost 5 bases and 4 bases, in that order; junction bases with no gene match: 17. There are 18 residues in the CDR3. Germline V gene sequence: CDR1 MNHEY, CDR2 SMNVEV (reference sequence). The CDR3 loop is CASSPKTGGGFASYGYTF. The CDR3 DNA sequence: TGTGCCAGCAGTCCAAAGACAGGGGGTGGTTTTGCTAGCTATGGCTACACCTTC.

The rearrangement links TRBV5-1 to TRBJ2-7; 10 nucleotides align to TRBD2. V was pared by 0 bases and J by 7 bases, with 7 bases of the junction left unmatched. Per the germline V gene, CDR1 is SGHRS and CDR2 is YFSETQ. The CDR3 consists of 15 residues. CDR3 sequence (DNA): TGCGCCAGCAGCTTGGCCGTAGCGGGAGGAGGAGAGCAGTACTTC. Its translation is CASSLAVAGGGEQYF.

The chain combines TRBV27 with TRBJ1-6; no definite D call. The V end lost 7 bases, the J end lost 8 bases, and 15 bases lay between the germline ends. The CDR3 consists of 14 residues. Germline V gene sequence: CDR1 MNHEY, CDR2 SMNVEV (reference sequence). CDR3 sequence: CASNRPGIDSPLHF. CDR3 DNA sequence: TGTGCCAGCAACCGTCCGGGAATTGATTCACCCCTCCACTTT.

J is TRBJ2-7 and V is TRBV4-2; 8 bases fit TRBD1. The germline V gene encodes CDR1 LGHNA and CDR2 YNFKEQ. The CDR3 sequence is 14 residues long. Germline trimming cut 4 bases from V and 2 bases from J; bases unmatched to any gene: 4. CDR3 in DNA: TGTGCCAGCAGCCTCGGGACAGGAACCTACGAGCAGTACTTC. Amino acid sequence: CASSLGTGTYEQYF.

The chain carries TRBV7-8 and TRBJ2-7, with 9 bases fitting TRBD1. The CDR3 runs to 16 residues. CDR1 is SGHVS and CDR2 is FQNEAQ in the germline V gene. The V gene end was trimmed by 1 base and the J gene end by 5 bases; junction bases not matched to a gene: 9. The CDR3 coding sequence is TGTGCCAGCAGCTTAGTAGTTGAGACAGGGGGGCACGAGCAGTACTTC. Protein: CASSLVVETGGHEQYF.

Of note for this clone: Germline and junction disagree at one end, which may indicate a read error. The chain employs TRBV6-2 or TRBV6-3 and TRBJ2-1; D gene ambiguous. The CDR3 contains 14 residues. CDR1 is MNHEY, CDR2 SVGEGT, per germline. The CDR3 nucleotides are TGTGCCAGCAGTGACTCGTCTTTCTACAATGAGCAGTTCTTC. This codes for CASSDSSFYNEQFF.

The V and J genes are TRBV5-1 and TRBJ1-4; the D gene is possibly TRBD1 (6 bases). Germline loops: CDR1 SGHRS, CDR2 YFSETQ. Trimming cost V 0 bases and J 6 bases, with 9 bases left between them. The CDR3 totals 14 residues. CDR3 sequence reads: CASSLVPGDEKLFF. CDR3 coding DNA: TGCGCCAGCAGCTTGGTTCCAGGGGATGAAAAACTGTTTTTT.

The J gene is TRBJ2-3, the V gene TRBV10-3; the match to TRBD2 covers 8 bases. There are 13 residues in the CDR3. Germline-derived CDR1 and CDR2 are ENHRY and SYGVKD. J was trimmed by 5 bases and V by 5 bases; bases with no gene match: 3. The CDR3 here is CAISPSGGDTQYF. CDR3 in DNA: TGTGCCATCAGTCCCAGCGGGGGAGATACGCAGTATTTT.

The chain links TRBV5-1 to TRBJ2-2, with TRBD2 matching 9 bases. The CDR3 loop spans 17 amino acids. The ends lost 0 bases at V and 5 bases at J; junction bases unmatched: 8. The germline V gene has CDR1 SGHRS and CDR2 YFSETQ. Written as DNA, the CDR3 is TGCGCCAGCAGCTTGGATAGCGGGAGATTGAGGACCGGGGAGCTGTTTTTT. This encodes CASSLDSGRLRTGELFF.

J is TRBJ1-1 and V is TRBV6-5, with D unclear. The V and J ends lost 0 bases and 11 bases respectively, with 16 bases between them. The CDR3 spans 14 residues. Germline V gene data show CDR1 as MNHEY and CDR2 as SVGAGI. CDR3 coding DNA: TGTGCCAGCAGTTACTCGGCGAAGGGAGTAGCGGCTTTCTTT. Encoded protein: CASSYSAKGVAAFF.

The chain recombines TRBV28 with TRBJ1-1; no clear D gene. This CDR3 region has 16 residues. V lost 3 bases, J lost 1 base, and 15 bases lay in between. Germline V gene data show CDR1 as MDHEN and CDR2 as SYDVKM. CDR3 coding DNA: TGTGCCAGCAGTTTCGGGTCGCTTACGGGGAACACTGAAGCTTTCTTT. Its protein product is CASSFGSLTGNTEAFF.

The rearrangement joins TRBV4-3 to TRBJ2-7; possibly TRBD1 for D (5 bases). This CDR3 has 15 amino acids. Trimming pared 0 bases from V and 2 bases from J, leaving 11 bases between. Germline V gene data show CDR1 as LGHNA and CDR2 as YSLEER. CDR3 region: CASSQDLPGTYEQYF. CDR3 DNA sequence: TGCGCCAGCAGCCAAGATCTCCCAGGGACCTACGAGCAGTACTTC.

This chain uses TRBV27 with TRBJ2-3; TRBD1 is a possible D gene (6 bases). The germline V gene encodes CDR1 MNHEY and CDR2 SMNVEV (reference sequence). V was clipped by 6 bases and J by 1 base, with 11 bases between them. The CDR3 runs 14 residues. The CDR3 nucleotides are TGTGCCAGCAGCAACAGGGATGGCACAGATACGCAGTATTTT. This sequence encodes CASSNRDGTDTQYF.